The T cell receptor beta chain under discussion was sequenced for a study of a mutant IDH1 vaccine in newly diagnosed glioma. Study at large: Those enrolled had earlier been treated with radiotherapy, temozolomide, or both, mostly both. General study points: With respect to changes in top peripheral T cell clonotypes, pseudoprogression seemed unrelated.

The method was immunoSEQ multiplex PCR; TCRdb's version includes in-frame clones alone and lacks a portion of them. The profile shows roughly 57,000 clones, approximately 91% of them singletons. Noted time point: week 11, during vaccination. One vaccine dose held 300 ug of mutant IDH1 20-mer peptide and came with topical imiquimod. As for this clone: Antigen: not known.

This CDR3 has 15 residues. V lost 2 bases to trimming and J lost 1 base, with 11 bases between them. Per the germline V gene, CDR1 is ENHRY and CDR2 is SYGVKD. The origin of this receptor is a man in his forties or fifties with glioma. Material: PBMCs, obtained from a glioma patient whose treatment included an IDH1 peptide vaccine. V usage is TRBV10-3 and J usage is TRBJ2-5; D call uncertain. The CDR3 here is CAISESSQGQETQYF. In DNA form, the CDR3 reads TGTGCCATCAGTGAGAGTAGTCAAGGCCAAGAGACCCAGTACTTC.